This T cell receptor (beta chain) is from a study of OX40 agonist ivuxolimab in advanced cancers. In the study overall: An agonistic anti-OX40 (CD134) antibody, ivuxolimab, was used to treat the patients. Patients enrolled in dose escalation were diagnosed with hepatocellular carcinoma, melanoma, renal cell or head and neck cancer. The eligibility criteria allowed prior anti-PD-1, anti-PD-L1 or anti-CTLA-4 therapy, and around 38% had some.

The V gene lost 2 bases and the J gene lost 1 base, with 7 bases spanning the gap. In germline, CDR1 is SGDLS, CDR2 YYNGEE. The CDR3 length is 15 residues. Assay: immunoSEQ multiplex PCR; the TCRdb copy retains only in-frame clones and omits some. The sample lists about 67,000 clones, roughly nine tenths occurring once. Blood got drawn at baseline, again on cycle 4 day 1, and then on cycle 7 day 1. The source material was CD4+ or CD8+ T cells sorted from blood, sampled in a trial of the OX40 agonist ivuxolimab. The sequence derives from an adult with an advanced solid tumor such as melanoma, head and neck, liver or kidney cancer. V gene TRBV9 combines with J gene TRBJ2-6; weak D call: TRBD2 (6 bases). CDR3 coding DNA: TGTGCCAGCAGCGTGGGGGGTTCTGGGGCCAACGTCCTGACTTTC. Encoded protein: CASSVGGSGANVLTF.